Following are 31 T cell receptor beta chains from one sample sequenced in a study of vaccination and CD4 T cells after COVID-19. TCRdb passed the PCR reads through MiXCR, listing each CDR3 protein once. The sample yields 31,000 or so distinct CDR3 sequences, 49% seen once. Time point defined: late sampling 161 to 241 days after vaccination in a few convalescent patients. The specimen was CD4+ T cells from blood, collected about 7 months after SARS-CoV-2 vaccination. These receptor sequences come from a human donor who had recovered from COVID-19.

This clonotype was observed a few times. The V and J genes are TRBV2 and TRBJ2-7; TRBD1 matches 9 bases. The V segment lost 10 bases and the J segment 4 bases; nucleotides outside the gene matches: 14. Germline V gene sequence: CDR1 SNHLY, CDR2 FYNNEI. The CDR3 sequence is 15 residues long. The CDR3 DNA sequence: TGTGCCACCAAGGGACAGGGAGGAGCCTTATACGAGCAGTACTTC. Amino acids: CATKGQGGALYEQYF.

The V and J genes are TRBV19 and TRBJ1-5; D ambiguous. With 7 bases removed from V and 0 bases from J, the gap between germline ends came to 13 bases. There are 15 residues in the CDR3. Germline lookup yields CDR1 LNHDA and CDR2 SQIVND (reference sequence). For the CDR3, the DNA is TGTGCCAGTAAAGTCGGGCCGTATAGCAATCAGCCCCAGCATTTT. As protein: CASKVGPYSNQPQHF.

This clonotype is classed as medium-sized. The CDR3 DNA reads as TGTGCCAGCAGCTTAGGGTGGGATCCTAACTATGGCTACACCTTC. Translated, it gives CASSLGWDPNYGYTF. The V and J genes are TRBV7-9 and TRBJ1-2; D gene unclear. V was clipped by 1 base and J by 0 bases, with 9 bases between them. Germline V lookup: CDR1 SEHNR, CDR2 FQNEAQ (reference sequence). The CDR3 totals 15 residues.

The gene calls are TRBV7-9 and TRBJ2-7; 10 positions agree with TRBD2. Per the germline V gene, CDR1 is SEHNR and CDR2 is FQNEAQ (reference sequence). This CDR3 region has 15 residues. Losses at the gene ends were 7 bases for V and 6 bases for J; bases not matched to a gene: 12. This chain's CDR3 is CASIRGAGGPGEQYF. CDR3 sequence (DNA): TGTGCCAGCATCAGAGGAGCGGGAGGGCCAGGCGAGCAGTACTTC.

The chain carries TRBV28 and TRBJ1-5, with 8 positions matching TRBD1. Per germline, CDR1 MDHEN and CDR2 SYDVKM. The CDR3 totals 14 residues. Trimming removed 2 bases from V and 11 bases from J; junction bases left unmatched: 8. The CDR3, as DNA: TGTGCCAGCAGTTTAGGGACAGGCAAAATGGCCCAGCATTTT. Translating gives CASSLGTGKMAQHF.

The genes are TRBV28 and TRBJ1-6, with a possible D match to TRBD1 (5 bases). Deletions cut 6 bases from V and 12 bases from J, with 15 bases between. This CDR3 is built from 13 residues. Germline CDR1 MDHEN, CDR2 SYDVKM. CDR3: CASSLQVLVPLHF. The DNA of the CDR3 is TGTGCCAGCAGCCTACAGGTCCTGGTACCCCTCCACTTT.

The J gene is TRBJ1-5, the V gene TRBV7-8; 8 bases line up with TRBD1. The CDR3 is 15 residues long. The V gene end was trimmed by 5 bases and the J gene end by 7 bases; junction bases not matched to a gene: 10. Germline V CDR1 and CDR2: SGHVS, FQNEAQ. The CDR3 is CASSRSGQVSQPQHF. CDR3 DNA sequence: TGTGCCAGCAGCCGATCGGGACAGGTATCCCAGCCCCAGCATTTT.

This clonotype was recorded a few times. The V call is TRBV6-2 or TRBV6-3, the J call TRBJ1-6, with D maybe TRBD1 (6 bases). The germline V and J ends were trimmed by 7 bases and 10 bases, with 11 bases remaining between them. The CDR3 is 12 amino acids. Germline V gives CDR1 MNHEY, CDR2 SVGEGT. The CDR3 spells CASKLRGSPLHF. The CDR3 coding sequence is TGTGCCAGCAAGCTCAGGGGATCACCCCTCCACTTT.

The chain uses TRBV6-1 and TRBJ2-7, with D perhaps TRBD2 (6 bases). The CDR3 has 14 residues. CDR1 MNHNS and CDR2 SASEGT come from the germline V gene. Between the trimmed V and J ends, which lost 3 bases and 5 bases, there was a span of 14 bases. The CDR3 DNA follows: TGTGCCAGCAGTGAGTCGGGACTGAGTAACGAGCAGTACTTC. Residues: CASSESGLSNEQYF.

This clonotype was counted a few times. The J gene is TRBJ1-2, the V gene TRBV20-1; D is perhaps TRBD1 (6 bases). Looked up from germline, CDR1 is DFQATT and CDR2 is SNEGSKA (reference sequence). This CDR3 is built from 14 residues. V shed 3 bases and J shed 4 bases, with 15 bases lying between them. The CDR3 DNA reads TGCAGTGCTAGGTTCCGGGGGCAGGGCTATGGCTACACCTTC. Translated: CSARFRGQGYGYTF.

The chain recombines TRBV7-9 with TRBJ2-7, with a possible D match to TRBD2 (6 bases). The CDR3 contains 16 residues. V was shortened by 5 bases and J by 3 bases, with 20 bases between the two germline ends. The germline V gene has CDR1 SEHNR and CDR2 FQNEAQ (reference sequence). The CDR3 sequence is CASSPSRRGGNYEQYF. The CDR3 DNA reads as TGTGCCAGCAGCCCTAGCCGGCGCGGCGGGAACTACGAGCAGTACTTC.

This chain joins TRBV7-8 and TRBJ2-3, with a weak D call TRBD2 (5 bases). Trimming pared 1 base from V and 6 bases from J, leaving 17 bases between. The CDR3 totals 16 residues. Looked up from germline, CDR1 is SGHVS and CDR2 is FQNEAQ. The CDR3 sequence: CASSLDVPAGVDTQYF. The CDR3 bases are TGTGCCAGCAGCTTAGATGTCCCGGCCGGGGTGGATACGCAGTATTTT.

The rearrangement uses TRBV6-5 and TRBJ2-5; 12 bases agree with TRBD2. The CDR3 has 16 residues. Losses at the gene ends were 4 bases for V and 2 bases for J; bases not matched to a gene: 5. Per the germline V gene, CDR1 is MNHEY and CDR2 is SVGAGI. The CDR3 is CASSFTGTSGQETQYF. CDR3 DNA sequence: TGTGCCAGCAGTTTTACCGGGACTAGCGGGCAAGAGACCCAGTACTTC.

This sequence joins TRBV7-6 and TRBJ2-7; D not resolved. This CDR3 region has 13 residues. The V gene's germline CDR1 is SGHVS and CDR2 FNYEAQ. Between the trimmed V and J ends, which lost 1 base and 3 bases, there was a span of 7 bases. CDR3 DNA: TGTGCCAGCAGCTTAGACGTGATCTACGAGCAGTACTTC. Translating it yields CASSLDVIYEQYF.

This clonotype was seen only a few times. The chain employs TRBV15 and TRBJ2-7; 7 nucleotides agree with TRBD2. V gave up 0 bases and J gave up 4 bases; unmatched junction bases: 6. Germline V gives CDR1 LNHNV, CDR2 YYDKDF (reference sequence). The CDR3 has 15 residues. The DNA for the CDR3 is TGTGCCACCAGCAGAGATAGGGAGGGGAAATACGAGCAGTACTTC. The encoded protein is CATSRDREGKYEQYF.

The CDR3 spells CASSYSPTSGRHEQYF. The CDR3 DNA follows: TGTGCCAGCAGTTACTCGCCGACTAGCGGGAGGCACGAGCAGTACTTC. The chain employs TRBV6-5 and TRBJ2-7; 13 positions agree with TRBD2. This CDR3 contains 16 residues. With 0 bases clipped from V and 5 bases from J, the junction kept 4 bases outside the gene matches. In germline, CDR1 is MNHEY, CDR2 SVGAGI.

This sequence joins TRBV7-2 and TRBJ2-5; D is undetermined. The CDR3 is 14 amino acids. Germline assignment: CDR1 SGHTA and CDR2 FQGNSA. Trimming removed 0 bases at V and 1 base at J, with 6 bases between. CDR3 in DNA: TGTGCCAGCAGCTTAGCAGGGCGCCAAGAGACCCAGTACTTC. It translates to CASSLAGRQETQYF. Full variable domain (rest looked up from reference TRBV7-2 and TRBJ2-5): GAGVSQSPSNKVTEKGKDVELRCDPISGHTALYWYRQSLGQGLEFLIYFQGNSAPDKSGLPSDRFSAERTGGSVSTLTIQRTQQEDSAVYLCASSLAGRQETQYFGPGTRLLVL.

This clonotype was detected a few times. The CDR3 reads CASSPEAGAGANVLTF. The CDR3 nucleotides are TGCGCCAGCAGCCCAGAAGCAGGGGCTGGGGCCAACGTCCTGACTTTC. V is TRBV4-3 and J is TRBJ2-6; weak D call: TRBD1 (6 bases). Trimming removed 4 bases from V and 2 bases from J, with 12 bases in between. From germline, CDR1 is LGHNA and CDR2 YSLEER. The CDR3 is 16 amino acids.

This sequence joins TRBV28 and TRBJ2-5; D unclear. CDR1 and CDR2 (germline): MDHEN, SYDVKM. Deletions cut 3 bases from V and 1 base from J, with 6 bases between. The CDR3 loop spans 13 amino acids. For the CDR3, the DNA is TGTGCCAGCAGTTTGGGCCGCCAAGAGACCCAGTACTTC. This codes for CASSLGRQETQYF.

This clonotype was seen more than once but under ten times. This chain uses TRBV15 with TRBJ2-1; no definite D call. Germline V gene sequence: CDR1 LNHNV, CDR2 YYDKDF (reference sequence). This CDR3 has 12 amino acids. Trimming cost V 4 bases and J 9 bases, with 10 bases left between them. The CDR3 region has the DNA TGTGCCACCAGCAAAGCCCTGGGTGAGCAGTTCTTC. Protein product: CATSKALGEQFF.

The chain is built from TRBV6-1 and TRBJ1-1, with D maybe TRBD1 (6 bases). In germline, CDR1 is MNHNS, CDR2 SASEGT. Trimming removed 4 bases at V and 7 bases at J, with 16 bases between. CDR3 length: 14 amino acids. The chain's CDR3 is CASSGSHRVYEAFF. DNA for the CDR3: TGTGCCAGCAGTGGGTCCCACAGGGTGTATGAAGCTTTCTTT.

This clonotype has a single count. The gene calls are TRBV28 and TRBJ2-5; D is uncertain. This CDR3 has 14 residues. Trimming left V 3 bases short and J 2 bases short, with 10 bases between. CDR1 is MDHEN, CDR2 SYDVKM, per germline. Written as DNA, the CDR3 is TGTGCCAGCAGTTTTCTCACAGATCAAGAGACCCAGTACTTC. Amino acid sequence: CASSFLTDQETQYF.

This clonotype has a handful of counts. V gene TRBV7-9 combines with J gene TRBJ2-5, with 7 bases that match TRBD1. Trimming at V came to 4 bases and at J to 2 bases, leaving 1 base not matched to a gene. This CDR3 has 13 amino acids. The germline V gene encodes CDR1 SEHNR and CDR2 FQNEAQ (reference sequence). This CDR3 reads CASSSTGQETQYF. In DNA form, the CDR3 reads TGTGCCAGCAGCTCGACAGGGCAAGAGACCCAGTACTTC.

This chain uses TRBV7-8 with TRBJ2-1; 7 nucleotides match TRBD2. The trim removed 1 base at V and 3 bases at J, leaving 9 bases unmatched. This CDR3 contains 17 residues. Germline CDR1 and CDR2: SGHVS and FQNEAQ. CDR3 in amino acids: CASSLGRLREFYNEQFF. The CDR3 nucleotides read TGTGCCAGCAGCTTAGGGCGGCTGCGGGAGTTCTACAATGAGCAGTTCTTC. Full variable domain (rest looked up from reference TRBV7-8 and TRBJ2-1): GAGVSQSPRYKVAKRGQDVALRCDPISGHVSLFWYQQALGQGPEFLTYFQNEAQLDKSGLPSDRFFAERPEGSVSTLKIQRTQQEDSAVYLCASSLGRLREFYNEQFFGPGTRLTVL.

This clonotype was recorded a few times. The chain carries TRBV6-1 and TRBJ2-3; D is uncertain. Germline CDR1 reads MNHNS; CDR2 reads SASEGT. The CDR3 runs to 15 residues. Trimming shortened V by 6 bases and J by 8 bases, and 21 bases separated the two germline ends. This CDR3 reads CASSRRLTGVTTQYF. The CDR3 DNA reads TGTGCCAGCAGCCGTCGATTAACGGGTGTAACTACGCAGTATTTT.

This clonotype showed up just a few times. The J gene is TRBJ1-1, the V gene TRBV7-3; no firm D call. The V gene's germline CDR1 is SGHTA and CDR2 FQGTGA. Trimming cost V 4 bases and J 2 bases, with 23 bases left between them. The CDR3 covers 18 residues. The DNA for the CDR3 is TGTGCCAGCAGCTCGTATGCGGGGTGGGGAAATGGCAACACTGAAGCTTTCTTT. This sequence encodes CASSSYAGWGNGNTEAFF. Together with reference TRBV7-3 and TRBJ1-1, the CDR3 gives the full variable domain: GAGVSQTPSNKVTEKGKYVELRCDPISGHTALYWYRQSLGQGPEFLIYFQGTGAADDSGLPNDRFFAVRPEGSVSTLKIQRTERGDSAVYLCASSSYAGWGNGNTEAFFGQGTRLTVV.

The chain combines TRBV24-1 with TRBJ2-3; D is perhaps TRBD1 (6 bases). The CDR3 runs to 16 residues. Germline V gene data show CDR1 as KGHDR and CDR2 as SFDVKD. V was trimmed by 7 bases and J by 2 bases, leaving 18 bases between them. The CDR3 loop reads CATREAGQSTTDTQYF. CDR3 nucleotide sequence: TGTGCCACCAGAGAAGCCGGACAGAGCACCACAGATACGCAGTATTTT.

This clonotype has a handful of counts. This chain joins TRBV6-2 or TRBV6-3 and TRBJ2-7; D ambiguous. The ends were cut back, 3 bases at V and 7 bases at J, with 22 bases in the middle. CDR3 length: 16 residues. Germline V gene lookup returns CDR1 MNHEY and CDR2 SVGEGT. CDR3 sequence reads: CASSYPPLGVPREQYF. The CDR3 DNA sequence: TGTGCCAGCAGTTATCCTCCTTTGGGCGTCCCCAGGGAGCAGTACTTC.

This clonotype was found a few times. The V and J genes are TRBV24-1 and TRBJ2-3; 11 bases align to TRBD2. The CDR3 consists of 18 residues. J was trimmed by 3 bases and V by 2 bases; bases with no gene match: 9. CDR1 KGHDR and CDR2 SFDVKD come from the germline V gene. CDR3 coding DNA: TGTGCCACCAGTGATTCGGGGGTTACTAGCGGGAGTACAGATACGCAGTATTTT. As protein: CATSDSGVTSGSTDTQYF.

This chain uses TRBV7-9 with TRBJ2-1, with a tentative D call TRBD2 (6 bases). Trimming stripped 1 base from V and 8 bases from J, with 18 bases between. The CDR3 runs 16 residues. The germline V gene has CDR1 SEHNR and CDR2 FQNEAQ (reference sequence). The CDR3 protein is CASSLEPRGPSDEQFF. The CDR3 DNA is TGTGCCAGCAGCTTAGAACCGCGGGGCCCGTCGGATGAGCAGTTCTTC.

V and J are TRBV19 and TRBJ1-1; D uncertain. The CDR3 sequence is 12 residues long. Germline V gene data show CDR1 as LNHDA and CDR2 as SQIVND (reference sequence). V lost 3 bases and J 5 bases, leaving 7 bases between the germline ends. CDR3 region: CASSMRETEAFF. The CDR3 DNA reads TGTGCCAGTAGTATGAGGGAGACTGAAGCTTTCTTT.